This T cell receptor (beta chain) was identified in a study of blood T cells in healthy people across ages (dated by TCRdb to the mid-2010s). Concerning the study at large: In model experiments, template switching captured roughly one uniquely barcoded TCR beta cDNA molecule for every two T cells. Donors were grouped into four age groups: young (average roughly 17 years), middle-aged (less than 40), aged (approximately 58) and long-lived (around 80). The study analyzed two additional independent replicas of 1 million unique cDNA reads from the same blood draw for two donors, one aged 18 to 30 and one aged 80 or older. To avoid experimental bias, donors of different ages were distributed randomly across sequencing lanes. To track age-related changes in TCR beta repertoire diversity, the study relied on deep sequencing normalized with unique cDNA molecular identifiers. Overall study results and their limits: Total diversity estimates from one million sequenced T cells were considered lower bounds and underestimates. Compared with the aged group, more naive CD4+ T cells, fewer expanded clones and increased TCR diversity were shown by the long-lived group, suggesting age selection. As age increased, observed TCR beta diversity per million T cells dropped in a roughly linear way, and a significant reduction was already evident by age roughly 36. Conclusive comparison of naive and antigen-experienced compartments was prevented by the profiling of bulk unsorted PBMCs. Because donor CMV infection status was unknown, age-related changes in expanded clonotypes were potentially confounded. There was a strong correlation between observed TCR beta diversity and the percentage of naive T cells measured by flow cytometry.

Donors were 30 to 45 systemically healthy Caucasian individuals from Russia aged roughly 6 to 95 years. Roughly 9.5 milliliters of peripheral blood were drawn from each donor into EDTA-treated Vacutainer tubes. Ficoll-Paque density-gradient centrifugation was used to isolate PBMCs, with at least 6 million obtained per sample. Trizol reagent was used to extract total RNA from PBMCs, with at least 5 micrograms per sample. For every donor, flow cytometry on a PBMC aliquot measured the percentage of naive CD45RAhigh/CD27high T cells. This clonotype was counted between two and nine times. It has no known antigen specificity. No clone much larger than this one lies a single base away; base qualities are absent. Receptors were amplified or captured by 5' RACE. The run used an Illumina HiSeq 2500. A second PCR of roughly 7 to 11 cycles was performed with a sample-barcoded 5' primer and a J-beta primer mix. A unique molecular identifier was introduced onto each TCR beta cDNA molecule by a template-switch 5' adaptor carrying 12 random nucleotides. Each sample yielded at least 3 million CDR3-containing paired-end reads. All of the RNA was converted into first-strand cDNA using the Mint cDNA synthesis kit, with a TRBC-specific oligonucleotide serving as the primer. Following uracil-DNA glycosylase treatment, a first 18-cycle PCR with universal primers M1SS and BC2_uni_R was performed on all cDNA. From the authors' description of their analysis: For normalization, 1 million high-quality reads, each with a distinct molecular identifier, were randomly selected from each sample. Instead of being binned into consensus sequences, reads with shared molecular identifiers were discarded. MiTCR, with a Q25 quality threshold and the strictest error-elimination algorithm, was used for CDR3 identification, clonotype clustering and error correction. A nonparametric unseen species model with Euler transformation was used to estimate a lower bound on total TCR beta diversity. Starting from the raw public reads, TCRdb applied fastp trimming at Q25, assembled clones with MiXCR and retained in-frame beta chains. All rows with the same CDR3 protein become a single entry with the most common DNA and genes. The V and J calls and clone size come from TCRdb's table, not from the authors' own analysis. The sample has 1.2 million to 1.5 million distinct CDR3 sequences on record, around 42% of them singletons. The top ten hold 6.5% to 10% of the sample.

The V end loses 5 bases and the J end loses 2 bases, and a stretch of 15 bases separates them. The CDR3 covers 15 residues, taking in both the cysteine and the phenylalanine. This entry keeps only the CDR3 DNA: 45 bases, framed from base 1. The CDR1 and CDR2 encoded by the germline V gene (reference sequence) are SEHNR and FQNEAQ. The sample taken for sequencing was blood. The receptor comes from a woman under 30 in good health. The sequence joins TRBV7-9 to TRBJ1-2; TRBD1 is perhaps the D gene, given 5 matching bases. The bases read TGTGCCAGCAGCCCATCCTCAGGGAGGAACTATGGCTACACCTTC. Translation gives CASSPSSGRNYGYTF.